This T cell receptor beta chain was identified in a study of T cell responses to AZD1222 COVID-19 vaccine. The study's findings and limits: AZD1222 recipients seropositive at baseline numbered only 6 or 7. Of spike-specific TCRs, nearly half reportedly target regions left unmutated in variants. Spike-specific TCR depth and breadth grew after two AZD1222 doses.

The CDR3 runs to 14 residues. V gave up 6 bases and J gave up 5 bases, with 13 bases separating them. Looked up from germline, CDR1 is SGHDN and CDR2 is FVKESK. The data were produced by immunoSEQ multiplex PCR, yet TCRdb's version contains in-frame clones alone and is incomplete. The sample holds about 120,000 clones; 70% to 90% are singletons and the top ten take about 1.6%. For this clone: As yet, its antigen is unknown.

Sample: peripheral blood, taken on day 0 of AZD1222 vaccination. V gene TRBV14 combines with J gene TRBJ1-4, with D hard to call. The receptor was derived from an adult in good health. CDR3 protein: CASRRTGSNEKLFF. The CDR3 coding sequence is TGTGCCAGCAGACGAACGGGATCCAATGAAAAACTGTTTTTT. Full variable domain (remainder filled in from reference TRBV14 and TRBJ1-4): EAGVTQFPSHSVIEKGQTVTLRCDPISGHDNLYWYRRVMGKEIKFLLHFVKESKQDESGMPNNRFLAERTGGTYSTLKVQPAELEDSGVYFCASRRTGSNEKLFFGSGTQLSVL.